These T cell receptor beta chains were read from a single sample in a study of persistence of HIV-infected CD4 T cells. Assay used: immunoSEQ multiplex PCR; TCRdb lists only in-frame clones, some missing. The table shows more than 15,000 clones, with roughly 61% occurring only once. Their antigen targets remain unknown. This specimen was CD4+ T cells sorted from PBMCs after approximately 20-hour stimulation, taken from a patient who received antiretroviral therapy. All receptors derive from an adult woman with HIV who was CMV-seropositive. CDR3s include the opening cysteine and the closing phenylalanine or tryptophan. Fields, in order: clone size, J gene, V gene, D gene, CDR3 protein, CDR3 DNA. A D gene is named only where the DNA matches it firmly. Only some rows state a clone size, as once, few, many or a class for expanded clones.

clone size: medium-sized
J gene: TRBJ2-1
V gene: TRBV20-1
D gene: NA
CDR3 protein: CSADGYNEQFF
CDR3 DNA: TGCAGTGCCGACGGATACAATGAGCAGTTCTTC

clone size: few
J gene: TRBJ1-1
V gene: TRBV10-3
D gene: NA
CDR3 protein: CAISVRGTSEAFF
CDR3 DNA: TGTGCCATCAGTGTGAGGGGGACTTCTGAAGCTTTCTTT

clone size: NA
J gene: TRBJ2-3
V gene: TRBV5-4
D gene: NA
CDR3 protein: CASSEAGSHTDTQYF
CDR3 DNA: TGTGCCAGCAGCGAAGCCGGGAGTCACACAGATACGCAGTATTTT

clone size: NA
J gene: TRBJ1-5
V gene: TRBV5-6
D gene: TRBD1
CDR3 protein: CASSTQGVSNQPRHF
CDR3 DNA: TGTGCCAGCAGCACGCAGGGGGTAAGCAATCAGCCCCGGCATTTT

clone size: NA
J gene: TRBJ2-7
V gene: TRBV9
D gene: NA
CDR3 protein: CASSVAGVGTYEQYF
CDR3 DNA: TGTGCCAGCAGCGTCGCCGGCGTCGGGACCTACGAGCAGTACTTC

clone size: few
J gene: TRBJ2-7
V gene: TRBV4-1
D gene: TRBD1
CDR3 protein: CASSYLRGQGTYEQYF
CDR3 DNA: TGCGCCAGCAGCTACCTTAGGGGACAGGGCACTTACGAGCAGTACTTC

clone size: NA
J gene: TRBJ1-1
V gene: TRBV5-1
D gene: NA
CDR3 protein: CASSFDSMNTEAFF
CDR3 DNA: TGCGCCAGCAGCTTTGACAGCATGAACACTGAAGCTTTCTTT

clone size: NA
J gene: TRBJ1-2
V gene: TRBV6-1
D gene: NA
CDR3 protein: CASSEALGNYGYTF
CDR3 DNA: TGTGCCAGCAGTGAAGCTCTGGGGAACTATGGCTACACCTTC

clone size: NA
J gene: TRBJ1-1
V gene: TRBV25-1
D gene: TRBD1
CDR3 protein: CASSESTGVFAEAFF
CDR3 DNA: TGTGCCAGCAGTGAGTCAACAGGGGTTTTTGCTGAAGCTTTCTTT

clone size: NA
J gene: TRBJ1-2
V gene: TRBV3-1/TRBV3-2
D gene: NA
CDR3 protein: CASSQRMEGYTF
CDR3 DNA: TGTGCCAGCAGCCAACGAATGGAGGGCTACACCTTC

clone size: once
J gene: TRBJ1-2
V gene: TRBV2
D gene: NA
CDR3 protein: CASSDPRGYYGYTF
CDR3 DNA: TGTGCCAGCAGTGATCCCCGGGGGTACTATGGCTACACCTTC

clone size: NA
J gene: TRBJ1-3
V gene: TRBV30
D gene: NA
CDR3 protein: CAWSRWGDLSGNTIYF
CDR3 DNA: TGTGCCTGGAGCCGCTGGGGTGATCTCTCTGGAAACACCATATATTTT

clone size: NA
J gene: TRBJ2-3
V gene: TRBV6-1
D gene: NA
CDR3 protein: CASSEAVTSGGTDTQYF
CDR3 DNA: TGTGCCAGCAGTGAAGCGGTAACTTCGGGGGGCACAGATACGCAGTATTTT

clone size: NA
J gene: TRBJ1-2
V gene: TRBV5-4
D gene: NA
CDR3 protein: CASSLIMGGANGYTF
CDR3 DNA: TGTGCCAGCAGCCTGATTATGGGGGGCGCGAATGGCTACACCTTC

clone size: NA
J gene: TRBJ1-2
V gene: TRBV4-2
D gene: NA
CDR3 protein: CASSQEVIHLNYGYTF
CDR3 DNA: TGTGCCAGCAGCCAAGAGGTGATACATCTAAACTATGGCTACACCTTC

clone size: NA
J gene: TRBJ1-4
V gene: TRBV5-1
D gene: NA
CDR3 protein: CASSLGQTTSNEKLFF
CDR3 DNA: TGCGCCAGCAGCTTGGGACAGACGACTTCAAATGAAAAACTGTTTTTT

clone size: NA
J gene: TRBJ2-3
V gene: TRBV3-1/TRBV3-2
D gene: NA
CDR3 protein: CASSQGKAIGYTDTQYF
CDR3 DNA: TGTGCCAGCAGCCAAGGAAAAGCCATAGGCTACACAGATACGCAGTATTTT

clone size: NA
J gene: TRBJ2-3
V gene: TRBV9
D gene: TRBD2
CDR3 protein: CASSVTSVSTDTQYF
CDR3 DNA: TGTGCCAGCAGCGTAACTAGCGTTAGCACAGATACGCAGTATTTT

clone size: medium-sized
J gene: TRBJ1-3
V gene: TRBV10-3
D gene: TRBD1
CDR3 protein: CAISEQNRGGNTIYF
CDR3 DNA: TGTGCCATCAGTGAGCAGAACAGGGGTGGAAACACCATATATTTT

clone size: NA
J gene: TRBJ1-3
V gene: TRBV6-5
D gene: NA
CDR3 protein: CASTRSLSGNTIYF
CDR3 DNA: TGTGCCAGCACCCGGTCCCTCTCTGGAAACACCATATATTTT

clone size: NA
J gene: TRBJ2-5
V gene: TRBV6-6
D gene: TRBD2
CDR3 protein: CASSYPPGGYQETQYF
CDR3 DNA: TGTGCCAGCAGTTACCCCCCGGGGGGGTACCAAGAGACCCAGTACTTC

clone size: medium-sized
J gene: TRBJ1-2
V gene: TRBV19
D gene: NA
CDR3 protein: CASSIGGSGYTF
CDR3 DNA: TGTGCCAGTAGTATAGGAGGCTCCGGCTACACCTTC

clone size: NA
J gene: TRBJ1-2
V gene: TRBV19
D gene: NA
CDR3 protein: CASSVGTENYGYTF
CDR3 DNA: TGTGCCAGTAGTGTTGGGACGGAGAACTATGGCTACACCTTC

clone size: NA
J gene: TRBJ1-5
V gene: TRBV15
D gene: TRBD1
CDR3 protein: CATSRGPRGGIQPQHF
CDR3 DNA: TGTGCCACCAGCAGAGGTCCCAGGGGGGGGATTCAGCCCCAGCATTTT

clone size: NA
J gene: TRBJ1-5
V gene: TRBV30
D gene: NA
CDR3 protein: CAWSLGGANQPQHF
CDR3 DNA: TGTGCCTGGAGCCTCGGGGGGGCTAATCAGCCCCAGCATTTT

clone size: NA
J gene: TRBJ2-3
V gene: TRBV9
D gene: TRBD2
CDR3 protein: CASSPRGSGPLTDTQYF
CDR3 DNA: TGTGCCAGCAGCCCCCGGGGTAGCGGGCCCCTCACAGATACGCAGTATTTT

clone size: NA
J gene: TRBJ2-3
V gene: TRBV24-1
D gene: NA
CDR3 protein: CATSDSTTSTDTQYF
CDR3 DNA: TGTGCCACCAGTGATTCGACAACTAGCACAGATACGCAGTATTTT

clone size: NA
J gene: TRBJ2-3
V gene: TRBV19
D gene: TRBD2
CDR3 protein: CASSIDSGADTQYF
CDR3 DNA: TGTGCCAGTAGTATTGATAGCGGGGCAGATACGCAGTATTTT

clone size: NA
J gene: TRBJ1-1
V gene: TRBV7-3
D gene: TRBD1
CDR3 protein: CASSVARGQGEAFF
CDR3 DNA: TGTGCCAGCAGCGTAGCCAGGGGGCAAGGTGAAGCTTTCTTT

clone size: NA
J gene: TRBJ2-7
V gene: TRBV5-5
D gene: NA
CDR3 protein: CASSPRVAGNPHEQYF
CDR3 DNA: TGTGCCAGCAGCCCCCGCGTAGCAGGGAACCCCCACGAGCAGTACTTC

clone size: medium-sized
J gene: TRBJ1-2
V gene: TRBV4-1
D gene: NA
CDR3 protein: CASSQESVGGYTF
CDR3 DNA: TGCGCCAGCAGCCAAGAATCGGTAGGGGGCTACACCTTC

clone size: NA
J gene: TRBJ2-3
V gene: TRBV19
D gene: TRBD2
CDR3 protein: CATTPASGGTQYF
CDR3 DNA: TGTGCCACCACCCCCGCTAGCGGGGGGACGCAGTATTTT

clone size: NA
J gene: TRBJ2-1
V gene: TRBV21-1
D gene: NA
CDR3 protein: CASSTDGTAYNEQFF
CDR3 DNA: TGTGCCAGCAGCACCGACGGGACAGCCTACAATGAGCAGTTCTTC

clone size: NA
J gene: TRBJ1-5
V gene: TRBV27
D gene: TRBD1
CDR3 protein: CASSPAALRQGGQPQHF
CDR3 DNA: TGTGCCAGCAGCCCGGCCGCGCTTCGACAGGGTGGGCAGCCCCAGCATTTT

clone size: few
J gene: TRBJ1-1
V gene: TRBV5-4
D gene: NA
CDR3 protein: CASSFAARGTEAFF
CDR3 DNA: TGTGCCAGCAGCTTCGCGGCGCGGGGCACTGAAGCTTTCTTT

clone size: NA
J gene: TRBJ1-1
V gene: TRBV24-1
D gene: TRBD1
CDR3 protein: CATRDNRGWENTEAFF
CDR3 DNA: TGTGCCACCAGAGACAACAGGGGGTGGGAGAACACTGAAGCTTTCTTT

clone size: NA
J gene: TRBJ2-7
V gene: TRBV5-1
D gene: TRBD1
CDR3 protein: CASKTGQGAYEQYF
CDR3 DNA: TGCGCCAGCAAGACCGGACAGGGGGCCTACGAGCAGTACTTC

clone size: NA
J gene: TRBJ1-2
V gene: TRBV3-1/TRBV3-2
D gene: NA
CDR3 protein: CASSQLEGDWYGYTF
CDR3 DNA: TGTGCCAGCAGCCAATTGGAAGGGGATTGGTATGGCTACACCTTC